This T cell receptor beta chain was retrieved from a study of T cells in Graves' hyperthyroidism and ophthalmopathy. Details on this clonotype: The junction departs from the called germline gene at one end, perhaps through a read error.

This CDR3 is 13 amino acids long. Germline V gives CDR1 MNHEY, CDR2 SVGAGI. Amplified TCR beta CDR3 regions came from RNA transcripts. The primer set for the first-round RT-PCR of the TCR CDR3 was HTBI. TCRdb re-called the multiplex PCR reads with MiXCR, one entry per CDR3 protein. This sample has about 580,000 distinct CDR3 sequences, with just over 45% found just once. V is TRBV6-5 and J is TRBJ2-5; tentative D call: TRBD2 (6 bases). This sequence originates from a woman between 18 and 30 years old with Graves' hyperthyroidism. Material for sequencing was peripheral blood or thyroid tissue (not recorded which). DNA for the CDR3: TGTGCCAGCAGTTCGCCTTCGGGAGAGACTCAGTACTTC. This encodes CASSSPSGETQYF.